The clone carrying this TCR beta chain was found many times. Its matching antigen is unknown. This record comes from a study of blood T cells in healthy people across ages. Findings and limits, study-wide: Researchers said unsorted PBMCs prevented a conclusive naive versus antigen-experienced comparison. Possibly, changes in expanded clonotypes were confounded because donor CMV status was unknown.

Together with a sample-barcoded 5' primer, a J-beta primer mix was included in a second PCR lasting about 7 to 12 cycles. The template-switch adaptor, which had 12 random nucleotides, put a tag on each cDNA molecule. TCRdb passed the 5' RACE reads through MiXCR, listing each CDR3 protein once. The sample records some 1.5 million distinct CDR3 sequences, about 28% being singletons. V lost 4 bases to trimming and J lost 0 bases, with 10 bases between them. Per germline, CDR1 SGHVS and CDR2 FQNEAQ. CDR3 length: 16 amino acids. The sample taken for sequencing was blood. The chain is built from TRBV7-8 and TRBJ2-6; tentative D call: TRBD2 (6 bases). This clonotype was sampled from a woman in her twenties or thirties in good health. CDR3 residues: CASSSRGSSGANVLTF. Here the CDR3 DNA reads TGTGCCAGCAGCTCGCGGGGTAGCTCTGGGGCCAACGTCCTGACTTTC. Full variable domain (outside the CDR3, taken from reference TRBV7-8 and TRBJ2-6): GAGVSQSPRYKVAKRGQDVALRCDPISGHVSLFWYQQALGQGPEFLTYFQNEAQLDKSGLPSDRFFAERPEGSVSTLKIQRTQQEDSAVYLCASSSRGSSGANVLTFGAGSRLTVL.